The 24 T cell receptor beta chains in this list originate from one sample, sequenced in a study of T cell changes during pregnancy in multiple sclerosis. TCRdb's copy holds only in-frame clones and misses some; the assay was immunoSEQ multiplex PCR. In the table there are tens of thousands of clones, nearly 95% of which are singletons. The input for sequencing was peripheral blood, taken in the first trimester of pregnancy. These receptors all stem from a female donor with multiple sclerosis, enrolled in a pregnancy study.

V gene TRBV7-9 combines with J gene TRBJ1-4, with 9 positions matching TRBD1. V lost 5 bases, J lost 2 bases, and 3 bases stayed unmatched. CDR1 and CDR2 from the germline V gene are SEHNR and FQNEAQ (reference sequence). CDR3 size: 15 residues. The CDR3 nucleotides read TGTGCCAGCAGCGCCGACAGGGGGACTAATGAAAAACTGTTTTTT. Residues: CASSADRGTNEKLFF.

This chain joins TRBV7-2 and TRBJ1-2; no clear D. The CDR3 is 13 residues long. V gave up 2 bases and J gave up 6 bases, with 10 bases separating them. Germline V gives CDR1 SGHTA, CDR2 FQGNSA. The CDR3 is CASSLLEFDGYTF. The CDR3 DNA reads as TGTGCCAGCAGCTTACTTGAGTTTGATGGCTACACCTTC.

The CDR3 reads CASRVREGRAGSYNSPLHF. The CDR3 DNA follows: TGTGCCAGCAGAGTCAGGGAGGGGAGGGCCGGCTCCTATAATTCACCCCTCCACTTT. The chain has TRBV2 and TRBJ1-6; TRBD1 is a possible D gene (5 bases). There are 19 residues in the CDR3. Per germline, CDR1 SNHLY and CDR2 FYNNEI. V lost 6 bases and J lost 0, with 21 bases in between.

The gene calls are TRBV4-1 and TRBJ2-7, with TRBD2 matching over 7 bases. CDR3 size: 15 residues. Trimming at V came to 2 bases and at J to 3 bases, leaving 7 bases not matched to a gene. The V gene's germline CDR1 is MGHRA and CDR2 YSYEKL. Here the CDR3 reads CASSQRLGGDYEQYF. Here the CDR3 DNA reads TGCGCCAGCAGCCAACGTTTGGGAGGGGACTACGAGCAGTACTTC.

The chain joins TRBV4-3 to TRBJ2-7; maybe TRBD1 (7 bases). The CDR3 length is 15 residues. Trimming stripped 1 base from V and 0 bases from J, with 10 bases between. CDR1 is LGHNA and CDR2 is YSLEER in the germline V gene. Written as DNA, the CDR3 is TGCGCCAGCAGCCAAGGGAGGGGGCTCTCCTACGAGCAGTACTTC. This codes for CASSQGRGLSYEQYF.

The CDR3, as DNA: TGTGCCAGCAGTTACGGACTAGCGGGGCCAGAGACCCAGTACTTC. It yields the protein CASSYGLAGPETQYF. The rearrangement joins TRBV6-5 to TRBJ2-5; 12 positions agree with TRBD2. The CDR3 runs 15 residues. The ends lost 2 bases at V and 4 bases at J; junction bases unmatched: 2. Looked up from germline, CDR1 is MNHEY and CDR2 is SVGAGI.

The rearrangement links TRBV7-9 to TRBJ1-5; TRBD1 aligns across 7 bases. The CDR3 consists of 16 residues. Germline values: CDR1 SEHNR, CDR2 FQNEAQ (reference sequence). With 3 bases clipped from V and 6 bases from J, the junction kept 11 bases outside the gene matches. The CDR3, as DNA: TGTGCCAGCAGCTTCCGACAGGGACGCCTGATTCAGCCCCAGCATTTT. Translated, it gives CASSFRQGRLIQPQHF.

The CDR3 nucleotides are TGCGCCAGCAGCCAAGATCAGTTCACGGGAAGTCTTTCCTACACCTTC. Protein sequence: CASSQDQFTGSLSYTF. The chain combines TRBV4-1 with TRBJ1-2; D uncertain. Germline loops: CDR1 MGHRA, CDR2 YSYEKL. V lost 0 bases and J lost 10, with 21 bases in between. The CDR3 has 16 amino acids.

The chain joins TRBV11-3 to TRBJ2-5; 8 positions agree with TRBD1. CDR1 is SGHNT and CDR2 is YENEEA in the germline V gene. The V segment lost 5 bases and the J segment 5 bases; nucleotides outside the gene matches: 7. This CDR3 comprises 14 residues. CDR3 nucleotide sequence: TGTGCCAGCAGCCCTGGACAGGGATGGGAGACCCAGTACTTC. It specifies CASSPGQGWETQYF.

In its sample, this clone was seen once. This chain joins TRBV6-6 and TRBJ2-5, with 7 bases aligning to TRBD1. Germline lookup yields CDR1 MNHNY and CDR2 SVGAGI (reference sequence). J gave up 5 bases and V 5 bases, and 8 bases lay outside the gene matches. This CDR3 is 14 amino acids long. The CDR3 DNA sequence: TGTGCCAGCAGTCCCATACAGGGGTTGGAGACCCAGTACTTC. Its protein product is CASSPIQGLETQYF.

The chain links TRBV9 to TRBJ1-6, with 10 bases identical to TRBD1. Germline CDR1 and CDR2: SGDLS and YYNGEE. The V gene end was trimmed by 4 bases and the J gene end by 8 bases; junction bases not matched to a gene: 9. The CDR3 covers 16 residues. The CDR3 nucleotides read TGTGCCAGCAGCCCGGACAGGGGGGTCGGTGATTCACCCCTCCACTTT. This translates into CASSPDRGVGDSPLHF.

The chain joins TRBV7-8 to TRBJ1-2; D may be TRBD1 (5 bases). This CDR3 has 15 amino acids. Trimming took off 2 bases at V and 0 bases at J, with 10 bases between the two ends. Germline V lookup: CDR1 SGHVS, CDR2 FQNEAQ. For the CDR3, the DNA is TGTGCCAGCAGCTTAAGAAGGGGTCCTAACTATGGCTACACCTTC. It codes for CASSLRRGPNYGYTF.

The chain combines TRBV6-1 with TRBJ2-7; D perhaps matches TRBD1 (6 bases). Germline V lookup: CDR1 MNHNS, CDR2 SASEGT. V lost 7 bases and J 3 bases, leaving 16 bases between the germline ends. The CDR3 runs 14 residues. The CDR3 sequence: CASTHREGVYEQYF. In nucleotides, the CDR3 is TGTGCCAGCACCCACAGGGAAGGGGTCTACGAGCAGTACTTC.

The chain combines TRBV18 with TRBJ2-5; D may be TRBD1 (6 bases). The CDR3 runs 16 residues. Germline V gene sequence: CDR1 KGHSH, CDR2 LQKENI. V shed 6 bases and J shed 2 bases, with 19 bases lying between them. In DNA, the CDR3 is TGTGCCAGCTCTCTCGGTGGAGGCAGGGGTCAAGAGACCCAGTACTTC. Protein sequence: CASSLGGGRGQETQYF.

This rearrangement joins TRBV7-6 to TRBJ2-7; tentative D call: TRBD1 (6 bases). V lost 5 bases and J lost 4, with 9 bases in between. The germline gives CDR1 SGHVS, CDR2 FNYEAQ. This CDR3 is built from 12 residues. The CDR3 coding sequence is TGTGCCAGCAGCCCAACAGGGTACGAGCAGTACTTC. Translating it yields CASSPTGYEQYF.

This clone was recorded only once. The rearrangement uses TRBV7-6 and TRBJ2-7; 7 bases map to TRBD2. This CDR3 spans 15 amino acids. Germline V gives CDR1 SGHVS, CDR2 FNYEAQ. The junction had 5 bases not matched to a gene; V was cut back by 2 bases and J by 1 base. CDR3 bases: TGTGCCAGCAGCTTAAGGGAGCGGGGTTCCTACGAGCAGTACTTC. The encoded protein is CASSLRERGSYEQYF.

Here the CDR3 reads CASSSSLGDFSGYTF. CDR3 DNA: TGTGCCAGCAGCTCTTCCCTAGGGGACTTCTCCGGCTACACCTTC. The chain couples TRBV7-2 to TRBJ1-2; TRBD1 might be the D (5 bases). V lost 4 bases and J lost 8, with 20 bases in between. CDR3 length: 15 amino acids. CDR1 and CDR2 (germline): SGHTA, FQGNSA.

The rearrangement links TRBV20-1 to TRBJ1-2; weak D call: TRBD1 (5 bases). The CDR3 spans 10 residues. V was shortened by 4 bases and J by 5 bases, with 5 bases between the two germline ends. Germline V gives CDR1 DFQATT, CDR2 SNEGSKA (reference sequence). This CDR3 reads CSATGYGYTF. DNA for the CDR3: TGCAGTGCTACAGGGTATGGCTACACCTTC.

J is TRBJ1-2 and V is TRBV6-6; D remains ambiguous. Germline V gene lookup returns CDR1 MNHNY and CDR2 SVGAGI (reference sequence). Trimming left V 8 bases short and J 4 bases short, with 11 bases between. This CDR3 contains 12 residues. This CDR3 reads CASGRVAYGYTF. In DNA, the CDR3 is TGTGCCAGCGGGAGGGTGGCCTATGGCTACACCTTC.

The chain couples TRBV30 to TRBJ2-3; maybe TRBD2 (6 bases). The CDR3 loop spans 13 amino acids. Germline V gives CDR1 GTSNPN, CDR2 SVGIG (reference sequence). The V gene lost 1 base and the J gene lost 5 bases, with 10 bases spanning the gap. The CDR3: CAWSGGDGDTQYF. The CDR3 nucleotides read TGTGCCTGGAGTGGGGGGGATGGAGATACGCAGTATTTT.

This clone is a singleton in its sample. The rearrangement uses TRBV4-3 and TRBJ1-5; D possibly corresponds to TRBD1 (5 bases). The CDR3 length is 13 residues. V was pared by 1 base and J by 12 bases, with 13 bases between. Germline V gives CDR1 LGHNA, CDR2 YSLEER. CDR3 sequence reads: CASSQGRGSGQHF. CDR3 DNA sequence: TGCGCCAGCAGCCAAGGGCGGGGGAGCGGCCAGCATTTT.

This clone has only one observation. The chain carries TRBV4-3 and TRBJ1-2; D remains ambiguous. V gave up 0 bases and J gave up 2 bases, with 13 bases separating them. CDR1 is LGHNA, CDR2 YSLEER, per germline. This CDR3 is built from 16 residues. CDR3 region: CASSQDRPGSNYGYTF. DNA for the CDR3: TGCGCCAGCAGCCAAGATCGGCCGGGGTCGAACTATGGCTACACCTTC.

This chain uses TRBV7-8 with TRBJ2-2, with 10 bases aligning to TRBD1. V trimming: 5 bases; J trimming: 5 bases; junction bases outside the gene matches: 2. From germline, CDR1 is SGHVS and CDR2 FQNEAQ. This CDR3 contains 14 residues. In DNA, the CDR3 is TGTGCCAGCAGCCGGGACAGGGGTACCGGGGAGCTGTTTTTT. This gives the protein CASSRDRGTGELFF.

The chain combines TRBV4-1 with TRBJ1-2; tentatively, D is TRBD1 (5 bases). The CDR3 contains 15 residues. Per the germline V gene, CDR1 is MGHRA and CDR2 is YSYEKL. V was shortened by 1 base and J by 5 bases, with 14 bases between the two germline ends. The CDR3 loop reads CASSQVADIQYGYTF. The DNA of the CDR3 is TGCGCCAGCAGCCAAGTCGCGGACATACAGTATGGCTACACCTTC.